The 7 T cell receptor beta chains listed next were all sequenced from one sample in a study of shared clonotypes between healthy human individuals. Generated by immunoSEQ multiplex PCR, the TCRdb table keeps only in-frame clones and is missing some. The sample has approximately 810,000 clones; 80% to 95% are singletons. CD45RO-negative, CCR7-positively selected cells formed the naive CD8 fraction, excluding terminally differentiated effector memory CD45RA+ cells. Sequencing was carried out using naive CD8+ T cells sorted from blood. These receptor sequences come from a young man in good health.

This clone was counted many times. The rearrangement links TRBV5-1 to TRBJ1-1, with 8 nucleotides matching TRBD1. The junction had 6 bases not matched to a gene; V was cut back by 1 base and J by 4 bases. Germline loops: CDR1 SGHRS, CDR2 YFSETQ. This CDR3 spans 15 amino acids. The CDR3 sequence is CASSLRQGLSTEAFF. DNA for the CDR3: TGCGCCAGCAGCTTGCGACAGGGGCTGAGCACTGAAGCTTTCTTT.

CDR3 loop: CASSQPWDRGLKNTEAFF. The CDR3 bases are TGCGCCAGCAGCCAACCGTGGGACAGGGGGCTTAAGAACACTGAAGCTTTCTTT. The rearrangement uses TRBV4-1 and TRBJ1-1; 12 bases are a match to TRBD1. The CDR3 has 18 residues. Germline CDR1 and CDR2: MGHRA and YSYEKL. Unmatched junction bases numbered 8, after V lost 2 bases and J lost 1 base.

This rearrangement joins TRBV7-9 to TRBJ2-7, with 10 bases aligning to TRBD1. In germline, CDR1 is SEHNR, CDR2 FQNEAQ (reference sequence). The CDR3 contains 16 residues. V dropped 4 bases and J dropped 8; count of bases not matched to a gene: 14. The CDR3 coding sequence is TGTGCCAGCAGCTCCGGGCCCGGGACAGGGGTGAGGAAGCAGTACTTC. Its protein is CASSSGPGTGVRKQYF. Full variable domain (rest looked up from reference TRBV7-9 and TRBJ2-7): DTGVSQNPRHKITKRGQNVTFRCDPISEHNRLYWYRQTLGQGPEFLTYFQNEAQLEKSRLLSDRFSAERPKGSFSTLEIQRTEQGDSAMYLCASSSGPGTGVRKQYFGPGTRLTVT.

Here the CDR3 reads CASSVGSTGVRGYTF. The CDR3 DNA sequence: TGTGCCAGCAGCGTAGGGTCTACAGGAGTGAGGGGCTACACCTTC. This chain connects TRBV9 to TRBJ1-2, with a possible D match to TRBD1 (5 bases). This CDR3 contains 15 residues. V was clipped by 0 bases and J by 8 bases, with 17 bases between them. Germline V gene lookup returns CDR1 SGDLS and CDR2 YYNGEE.

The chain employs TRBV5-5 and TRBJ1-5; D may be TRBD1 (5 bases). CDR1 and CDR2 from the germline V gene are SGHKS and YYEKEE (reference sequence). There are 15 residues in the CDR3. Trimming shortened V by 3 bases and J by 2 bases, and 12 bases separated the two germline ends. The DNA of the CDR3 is TGTGCCAGCAGCTGGGGGGATGTTGGCAATCAGCCCCAGCATTTT. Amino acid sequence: CASSWGDVGNQPQHF. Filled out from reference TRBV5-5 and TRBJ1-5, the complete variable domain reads DAGVTQSPTHLIKTRGQQVTLRCSPISGHKSVSWYQQVLGQGPQFIFQYYEKEERGRGNFPDRFSARQFPNYSSELNVNALLLGDSALYLCASSWGDVGNQPQHFGDGTRLSIL.

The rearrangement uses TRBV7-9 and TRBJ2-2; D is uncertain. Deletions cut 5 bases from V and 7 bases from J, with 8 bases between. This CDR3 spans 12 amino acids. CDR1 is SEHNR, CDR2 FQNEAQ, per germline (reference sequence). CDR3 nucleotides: TGTGCCAGCAGCCATCAGGACGGGGAGCTGTTTTTT. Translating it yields CASSHQDGELFF.

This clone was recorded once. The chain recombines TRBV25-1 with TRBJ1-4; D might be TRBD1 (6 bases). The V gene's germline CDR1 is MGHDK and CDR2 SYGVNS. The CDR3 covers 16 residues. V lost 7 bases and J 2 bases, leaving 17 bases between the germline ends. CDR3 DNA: TGTGCCAGCATCGGGCAGGGGAAGAGGACTAATGAAAAACTGTTTTTT. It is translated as CASIGQGKRTNEKLFF.